Listed here are 30 T cell receptor beta chains from one sample, sequenced in a study of T-cell reconstitution after alpha-beta-depleted transplantation in children. The library targeted TCRbeta and was prepared with unique molecular identifiers. TCRdb re-analysed the PCR reads in MiXCR, keeping a single row per CDR3 protein. The sample lists more than 200,000 distinct CDR3 sequences, roughly 24% seen once, with 2.6% in the top ten. The sample consisted of PBMCs, taken before TCRalphabeta/CD19-depleted stem cell transplant. The receptors come from a girl aged 2 to 10 with Fanconi anemia, due to receive a stem cell transplant.

This clonotype was picked up many times. The chain uses TRBV5-6 and TRBJ1-1; maybe TRBD1 (5 bases). V dropped 0 bases and J dropped 6 bases, with 12 bases sitting between them. The CDR3 has 14 residues. Germline CDR1 is SGHDT and CDR2 is YYEEEE. The CDR3 DNA sequence: TGTGCCAGCAGCTTGGATATGGGACGCCCTGAAGCTTTCTTT. Translated, it gives CASSLDMGRPEAFF.

The chain employs TRBV29-1 and TRBJ2-1; D perhaps matches TRBD2 (5 bases). V lost 5 bases and J 0 bases, leaving 8 bases between the germline ends. Germline-derived CDR1 and CDR2 are SQVTM and ANQGSEA. The CDR3 is 13 residues long. CDR3 DNA: TGCAGCGTTAGCGGCAGCTCCTACAATGAGCAGTTCTTC. It yields the protein CSVSGSSYNEQFF.

V usage is TRBV20-1 and J usage is TRBJ1-1; tentative D call: TRBD1 (5 bases). V shed 6 bases and J shed 0 bases, with 14 bases lying between them. Germline V gene lookup returns CDR1 DFQATT and CDR2 SNEGSKA (reference sequence). The CDR3 is 14 residues long. In nucleotides, the CDR3 is TGCAGTGCCACCAGTGGGGCCATGAACACTGAAGCTTTCTTT. It is translated as CSATSGAMNTEAFF.

This clonotype was seen just once. The V gene is TRBV7-8, the J gene TRBJ2-2; 10 bases align to TRBD2. The CDR3 totals 18 residues. The V gene end was trimmed by 5 bases and the J gene end by 1 base; junction bases not matched to a gene: 10. Germline lookup yields CDR1 SGHVS and CDR2 FQNEAQ. The DNA for the CDR3 is TGTGCCAGCAGCCGCGGGGTCGGACTAGCGGTGAACACCGGGGAGCTGTTTTTT. It translates to CASSRGVGLAVNTGELFF.

This clonotype was picked up many times. J is TRBJ2-7 and V is TRBV7-2; 7 bases fit TRBD1. With 2 bases clipped from V and 6 bases from J, the junction kept 7 bases outside the gene matches. The CDR3 runs 14 residues. Germline CDR1 SGHTA, CDR2 FQGNSA. DNA of the CDR3: TGTGCCAGCAGCTTATGGGGAGAGGGGGCCGAGCAGTACTTC. This sequence encodes CASSLWGEGAEQYF.

This clonotype was seen more than once but under ten times. The V and J genes are TRBV5-8 and TRBJ1-3; D unresolved. The CDR3 length is 15 residues. V lost 1 base to trimming and J lost 0 bases, with 8 bases between them. CDR1 is SGHTS, CDR2 YDEGEE, per germline. CDR3 sequence (DNA): TGTGCCAGCAGCTTGTACATTCTCTCTGGAAACACCATATATTTT. This gives the protein CASSLYILSGNTIYF.

This clonotype was seen a handful of times. The genes are TRBV27 and TRBJ2-1, with 13 bases lining up with TRBD2. Germline CDR1 is MNHEY and CDR2 is SMNVEV (reference sequence). The CDR3 contains 17 residues. V dropped 5 bases and J dropped 6; count of bases not matched to a gene: 10. CDR3 residues: CASSPLLAGGPGNEQFF. DNA for the CDR3: TGTGCCAGCAGTCCCCTACTAGCGGGAGGGCCGGGCAATGAGCAGTTCTTC.

The rearrangement links TRBV29-1 to TRBJ2-3; D not certain. V was clipped by 4 bases and J by 0 bases, with 8 bases between them. Germline V CDR1 and CDR2: SQVTM, ANQGSEA. CDR3 length: 13 residues. The CDR3 loop reads CSVAHSSTDTQYF. The CDR3 coding sequence is TGCAGCGTTGCACACTCCAGCACAGATACGCAGTATTTT.

At least ten counts were recorded for this clonotype. V is TRBV29-1 and J is TRBJ2-3; D is perhaps TRBD1 or TRBD2 (5 bases each). From germline, CDR1 is SQVTM and CDR2 ANQGSEA. The V end lost 1 base, the J end lost 0 bases, and 17 bases lay between the germline ends. The CDR3 covers 17 residues. This chain's CDR3 is CSVEGVQGEGSTDTQYF. CDR3 coding DNA: TGCAGCGTTGAAGGGGTCCAGGGAGAGGGTAGCACAGATACGCAGTATTTT.

This clonotype occurred many times. This rearrangement joins TRBV5-1 to TRBJ2-5, with D perhaps being TRBD1 or TRBD2 (6 bases each). The CDR3 is made up of 13 amino acids. Germline CDR1 and CDR2: SGHRS and YFSETQ. V shed 4 bases and J shed 2 bases, with 9 bases lying between them. CDR3 sequence reads: CASSEGGQETQYF. CDR3 in DNA: TGCGCCAGCAGCGAGGGGGGTCAAGAGACCCAGTACTTC. Combining the CDR3 with reference TRBV5-1 and TRBJ2-5 gives the whole variable domain KAGVTQTPRYLIKTRGQQVTLSCSPISGHRSVSWYQQTPGQGLQFLFEYFSETQRNKGNFPGRFSGRQFSNSRSEMNVSTLELGDSALYLCASSEGGQETQYFGPGTRLLVL.

A word on this clonotype: This may be a read error: a much more frequent sequence differs by one nucleotide. The chain employs TRBV29-1 and TRBJ2-1; TRBD2 agrees at 10 bases. CDR1 is SQVTM, CDR2 ANQGSEA, per germline. The CDR3 runs 18 residues. J was trimmed by 3 bases and V by 2 bases; bases with no gene match: 13. The CDR3, as DNA: TGCAGCGTTGAAATGGGTAGCGGGAGGCCCAAAGTCTACAATGAGCAGTTCTTC. Encoded protein: CSVEMGSGRPKVYNEQFF.

This clonotype has only a few counts. This chain connects TRBV7-2 to TRBJ2-7, with D unclear. The CDR3 runs 16 residues. Trimming took 4 bases from V and 0 from J, leaving 16 bases between them. Germline V gene lookup returns CDR1 SGHTA and CDR2 FQGNSA. CDR3 region: CASSSTRGPFSYEQYF. The CDR3 nucleotides read TGTGCCAGCAGCTCAACCCGAGGACCCTTCTCCTACGAGCAGTACTTC.

The rearrangement joins TRBV20-1 to TRBJ1-1, with TRBD1 identical over 7 bases. Germline V gene data show CDR1 as DFQATT and CDR2 as SNEGSKA (reference sequence). Trimming took 3 bases from V and 0 from J; bases not matched to a gene: 4. The CDR3 has 14 amino acids. The CDR3 region has the DNA TGCAGTGCTAGGGAGGGACAGATGAACACTGAAGCTTTCTTT. It specifies CSAREGQMNTEAFF.

This clonotype was found a few times. The CDR3 protein is CSVVGTKSTDTQYF. The CDR3 DNA follows: TGCAGCGTTGTGGGGACGAAAAGCACAGATACGCAGTATTTT. The V and J genes are TRBV29-1 and TRBJ2-3; either TRBD1 or TRBD2 may supply D (5 bases each). This CDR3 comprises 14 residues. V gave up 4 bases and J gave up 0 bases, with 11 bases separating them. Germline V gene sequence: CDR1 SQVTM, CDR2 ANQGSEA.

V is TRBV20-1 and J is TRBJ1-3, with a weak D call TRBD1 (6 bases). CDR1 is DFQATT and CDR2 is SNEGSKA in the germline V gene (reference sequence). The CDR3 covers 14 residues. Trimming removed 5 bases at V and 0 bases at J, with 11 bases between. This CDR3 reads CSAGDRSSGNTIYF. The CDR3 DNA is TGCAGTGCTGGCGACAGGAGCTCTGGAAACACCATATATTTT.

V gene TRBV29-1 combines with J gene TRBJ1-5; D remains ambiguous. Deletions cut 6 bases from V and 0 bases from J, with 9 bases between. Looked up from germline, CDR1 is SQVTM and CDR2 is ANQGSEA. The CDR3 totals 13 residues. The CDR3 reads CSVRTDSNQPQHF. DNA for the CDR3: TGCAGCGTCCGGACGGATAGCAATCAGCCCCAGCATTTT.

The chain joins TRBV6-4 to TRBJ2-7; a weak D match, TRBD2 (5 bases). The CDR3 has 13 residues. The ends were cut back, 6 bases at V and 6 bases at J, with 15 bases in the middle. Germline values: CDR1 MRHNA, CDR2 SNTAGT. CDR3 loop: CASSSLWRPEQYF. The CDR3, as DNA: TGTGCCAGCAGCTCCTTATGGAGGCCCGAGCAGTACTTC.

This clonotype was counted between two and nine times. V gene TRBV29-1 combines with J gene TRBJ2-7; D is unclear. Looked up from germline, CDR1 is SQVTM and CDR2 is ANQGSEA. The V and J ends lost 6 bases and 0 bases respectively, with 12 bases between them. The CDR3 sequence is 13 residues long. The CDR3 nucleotides are TGCAGCGTGCACCGGACGGACTCCTACGAGCAGTACTTC. It translates to CSVHRTDSYEQYF.

The chain carries TRBV6-5 and TRBJ1-2; D is undetermined. Germline CDR1 MNHEY, CDR2 SVGAGI. Trimming shortened V by 2 bases and J by 7 bases, and 11 bases separated the two germline ends. The CDR3 runs 13 residues. This chain's CDR3 is CASSYGRRIGYTF. CDR3 bases: TGTGCCAGCAGTTACGGCAGGAGGATTGGCTACACCTTC.

The table lists this clonotype with many counts. This chain connects TRBV29-1 to TRBJ2-5; maybe TRBD2 (6 bases). Germline CDR1 is SQVTM and CDR2 is ANQGSEA. This CDR3 comprises 12 residues. Trimming took off 5 bases at V and 2 bases at J, with 9 bases between the two ends. The CDR3 DNA sequence: TGCAGCGTTAAAGCGGGTCAAGAGACCCAGTACTTC. The encoded protein is CSVKAGQETQYF.

This clonotype has at least ten counts. J is TRBJ2-1 and V is TRBV12-3 or TRBV12-4, with D tentatively TRBD1 (5 bases). The CDR3 contains 15 residues. The V gene lost 3 bases and the J gene lost 4 bases, with 13 bases spanning the gap. CDR3: CASSLVQGLYNEQFF. The DNA for the CDR3 is TGTGCCAGCAGTTTGGTCCAGGGTCTTTACAATGAGCAGTTCTTC.

J is TRBJ2-3 and V is TRBV20-1; no firm D call. The germline V gene encodes CDR1 DFQATT and CDR2 SNEGSKA (reference sequence). V dropped 6 bases and J dropped 2 bases, with 18 bases sitting between them. The CDR3 consists of 15 residues. The DNA of the CDR3 is TGCAGTGCGAAAATCAACCCCAAATCCACAGATACGCAGTATTTT. This sequence encodes CSAKINPKSTDTQYF.

This clonotype showed up just a few times. This rearrangement joins TRBV12-3 or TRBV12-4 to TRBJ2-1; TRBD2 aligns across 13 bases. The CDR3 contains 19 residues. The ends lost 8 bases at V and 0 bases at J; junction bases unmatched: 13. CDR3 in amino acids: CASCPLTSGGASSYNEQFF. The DNA for the CDR3 is TGTGCCAGCTGTCCTCTTACTAGCGGGGGGGCCAGCTCCTACAATGAGCAGTTCTTC.

In this sample, this clonotype turned up many times. The V call is TRBV6-2 or TRBV6-3, the J call TRBJ2-7, with 10 positions matching TRBD1. Germline-derived CDR1 and CDR2 are MNHEY and SVGEGT. The J segment lost 0 bases and the V segment lost 6 bases, leaving 2 bases of the junction unmatched. The CDR3 runs to 14 residues. The CDR3 sequence is CASSDRGRSYEQYF. For the CDR3, the DNA is TGTGCCAGCAGCGACAGGGGGCGCTCCTACGAGCAGTACTTC.

This clonotype was picked up a small number of times. The V and J genes are TRBV29-1 and TRBJ1-1; 11 nucleotides align to TRBD1. V lost 4 bases and J lost 3; bases outside the gene matches: 4. Germline loops: CDR1 SQVTM, CDR2 ANQGSEA. The CDR3 sequence is 14 residues long. DNA for the CDR3: TGCAGCGTTGTGGACAGGGGGCCGCACACTGAAGCTTTCTTT. It translates to CSVVDRGPHTEAFF.

This clonotype has only a few counts. The chain combines TRBV20-1 with TRBJ1-5; D possibly corresponds to TRBD1 (6 bases). Trimming left V 4 bases short and J 3 bases short, with 22 bases between. Germline V lookup: CDR1 DFQATT, CDR2 SNEGSKA (reference sequence). There are 17 residues in the CDR3. This chain's CDR3 is CSAIPLTWTVFNQPQHF. In DNA, the CDR3 is TGCAGTGCTATCCCTCTAACTTGGACAGTGTTCAATCAGCCCCAGCATTTT.

This clonotype was seen a handful of times. The genes are TRBV20-1 and TRBJ2-1; 12 bases align to TRBD2. Trimming removed 3 bases from V and 6 bases from J; junction bases left unmatched: 9. The CDR3 has 16 residues. CDR1 is DFQATT and CDR2 is SNEGSKA in the germline V gene (reference sequence). The CDR3 sequence is CSASPGLAGIFNEQFF. In DNA, the CDR3 is TGCAGTGCTAGCCCCGGACTAGCGGGGATCTTCAATGAGCAGTTCTTC.

The chain combines TRBV5-1 with TRBJ1-5; the D gene is possibly TRBD1 (6 bases). V was clipped by 4 bases and J by 2 bases, with 13 bases between them. CDR1 and CDR2 from the germline V gene are SGHRS and YFSETQ. This CDR3 has 15 residues. The DNA of the CDR3 is TGCGCCAGCAGCCCGTTGGGGGCGGGCAATCAGCCCCAGCATTTT. Amino acid sequence: CASSPLGAGNQPQHF.

Only a few counts were recorded for this clonotype. This CDR3 reads CAGQRTPQETQYF. CDR3 DNA sequence: TGTGCCGGGCAACGGACACCACAAGAGACCCAGTACTTC. This chain joins TRBV21-1 and TRBJ2-5; TRBD1, as called in the table, went unchecked against the DNA. TRBV21-1 is deemed a pseudogene. The CDR3 has 13 residues.

There are many counts of this clonotype. The chain has TRBV7-3 and TRBJ2-1; the match to TRBD2 covers 10 bases. V trimming: 2 bases; J trimming: 2 bases; junction bases outside the gene matches: 6. The CDR3 loop spans 17 amino acids. Germline V lookup: CDR1 SGHTA, CDR2 FQGTGA. The DNA for the CDR3 is TGTGCCAGCAGCTTATCTAGCGGGGGAACAACCTACAATGAGCAGTTCTTC. It codes for CASSLSSGGTTYNEQFF.